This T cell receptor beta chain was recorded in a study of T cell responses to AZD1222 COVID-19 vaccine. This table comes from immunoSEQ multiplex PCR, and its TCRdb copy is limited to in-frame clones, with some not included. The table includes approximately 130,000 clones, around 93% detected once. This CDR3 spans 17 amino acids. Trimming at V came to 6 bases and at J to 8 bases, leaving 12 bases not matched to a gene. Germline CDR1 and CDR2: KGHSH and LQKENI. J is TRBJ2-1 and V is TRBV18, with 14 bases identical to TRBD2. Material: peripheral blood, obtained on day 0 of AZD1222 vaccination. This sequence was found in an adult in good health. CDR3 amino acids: CASSRRPGLAGADEQFF. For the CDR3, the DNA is TGTGCCAGCTCTCGTCGACCGGGACTAGCGGGAGCGGATGAGCAGTTCTTC.